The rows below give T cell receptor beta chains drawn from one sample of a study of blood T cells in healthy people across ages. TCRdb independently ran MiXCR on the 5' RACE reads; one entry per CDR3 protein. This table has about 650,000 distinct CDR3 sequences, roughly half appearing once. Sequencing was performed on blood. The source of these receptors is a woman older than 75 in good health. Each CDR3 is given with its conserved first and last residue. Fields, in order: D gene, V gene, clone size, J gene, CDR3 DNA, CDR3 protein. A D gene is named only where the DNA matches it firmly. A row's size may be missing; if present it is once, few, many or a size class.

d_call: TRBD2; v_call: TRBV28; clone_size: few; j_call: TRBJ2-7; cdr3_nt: TGTGCCAGCAGTCCTCCTCTGAAGACTAGCGGGAGGGACTACGAGCAGTACTTC; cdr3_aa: CASSPPLKTSGRDYEQYF
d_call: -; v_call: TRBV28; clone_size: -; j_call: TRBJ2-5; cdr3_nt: TGTGCCAGCCAACGTGGACGGGAGACCCAGTACTTC; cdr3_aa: CASQRGRETQYF
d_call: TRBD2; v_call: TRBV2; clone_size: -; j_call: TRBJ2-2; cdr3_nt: TGTGCCAGCAGACCAAGCGGGGTACGGGTCGACACCGGGGAGCTGTTTTTT; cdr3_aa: CASRPSGVRVDTGELFF
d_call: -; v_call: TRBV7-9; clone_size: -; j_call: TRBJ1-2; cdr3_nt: TGTGCCAGCAGCGTCACGGGGGCCGAGGGCTACACCTTC; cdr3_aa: CASSVTGAEGYTF
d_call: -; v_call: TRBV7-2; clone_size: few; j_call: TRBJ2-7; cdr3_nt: TGTGCCAGCAGCCCCAGACACGACTACGAGCAGTACTTC; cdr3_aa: CASSPRHDYEQYF
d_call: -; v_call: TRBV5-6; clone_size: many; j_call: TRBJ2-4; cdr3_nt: TGTGCCAGCAGCTCGAGCATAAACATTCAGTACTTC; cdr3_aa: CASSSSINIQYF
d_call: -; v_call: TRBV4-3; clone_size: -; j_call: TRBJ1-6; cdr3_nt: TGCGCCAGCAGCCAAGGAGTAGGACAGCCCAATTCACCCCTCCACTTT; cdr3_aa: CASSQGVGQPNSPLHF
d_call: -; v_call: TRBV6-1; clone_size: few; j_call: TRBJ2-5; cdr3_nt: TGTGCCAGCAGAGCCCGGGAGTCCGCTATCAATGAGCAGTACTTC; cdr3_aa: CASRARESAINEQYF
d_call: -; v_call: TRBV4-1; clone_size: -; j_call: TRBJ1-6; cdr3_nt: TGCGCCAGCAGCCAAGGGCCGGGGCAGTTCATTAATTCACCCCTCCACTTT; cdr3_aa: CASSQGPGQFINSPLHF
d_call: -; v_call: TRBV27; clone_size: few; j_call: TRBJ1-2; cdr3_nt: TGTGCCAGCAGTTTATCCGGAGGCGGCTATGGCTACACCTTC; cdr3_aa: CASSLSGGGYGYTF
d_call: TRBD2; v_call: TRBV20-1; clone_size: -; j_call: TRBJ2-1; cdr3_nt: TGCAGTGCTAGCCTTAGCGGGTTCTTAGGTGAGCAGTTCTTC; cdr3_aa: CSASLSGFLGEQFF
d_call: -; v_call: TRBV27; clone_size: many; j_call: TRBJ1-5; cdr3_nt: TGTGCCAGCAGTCCCCGACAGCCTTCGAGCAATCAGCCCCAGCATTTT; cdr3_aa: CASSPRQPSSNQPQHF
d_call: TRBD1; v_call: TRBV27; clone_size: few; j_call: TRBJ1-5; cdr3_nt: TGTGCCAGCAGTCCCCGGACAGGGGTGGGACTCAGCAATCAGCCCCAGCATTTT; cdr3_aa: CASSPRTGVGLSNQPQHF
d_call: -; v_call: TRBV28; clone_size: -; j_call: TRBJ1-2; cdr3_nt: TGTGCCAGCAGTTTAGGCCACGAACATGGCTACACCTTC; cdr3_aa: CASSLGHEHGYTF
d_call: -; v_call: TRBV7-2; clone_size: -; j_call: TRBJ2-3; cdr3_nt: TGTGCCAGCAGCAGGAATTCAGGGATTAGAGTCACAGATACGCAGTATTTT; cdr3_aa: CASSRNSGIRVTDTQYF
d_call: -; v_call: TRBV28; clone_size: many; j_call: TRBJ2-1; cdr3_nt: TGTGCCAGCAGAAGGGTCAATGAGCAGTTCTTC; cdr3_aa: CASRRVNEQFF
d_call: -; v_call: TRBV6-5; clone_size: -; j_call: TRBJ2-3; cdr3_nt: TGTGCCAGCAGGGGGGCCCAAGATACGCAGTATTTT; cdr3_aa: CASRGAQDTQYF
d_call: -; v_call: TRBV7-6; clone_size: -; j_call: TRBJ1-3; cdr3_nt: TGTGCCAGCAGCTTTCGGGGAGAGGCTGGAAACACCATATATTTT; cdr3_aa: CASSFRGEAGNTIYF
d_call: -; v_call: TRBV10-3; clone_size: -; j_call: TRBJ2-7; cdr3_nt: TGTGCCATCAGTGAGTCCCCGGACAGCTCCTACGAGCAGTACTTC; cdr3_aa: CAISESPDSSYEQYF
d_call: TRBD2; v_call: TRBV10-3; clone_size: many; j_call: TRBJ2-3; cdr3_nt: TGTGCCATCAGATCGCCCGAACTAGCGGGAGAGCCAGATACGCAGTATTTT; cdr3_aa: CAIRSPELAGEPDTQYF
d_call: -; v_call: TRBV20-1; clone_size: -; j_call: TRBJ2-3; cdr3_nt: TGCAGTGCTCCCTCGTCCGGCACAGATACGCAGTATTTT; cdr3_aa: CSAPSSGTDTQYF
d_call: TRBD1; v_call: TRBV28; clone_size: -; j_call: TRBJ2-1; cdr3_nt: TGTGCCAGCACAGAGGACAGGGTGTACAATGAGCAGTTCTTC; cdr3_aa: CASTEDRVYNEQFF
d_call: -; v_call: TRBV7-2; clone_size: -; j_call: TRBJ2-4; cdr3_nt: TGTGCCAGCAGCCCAGGGCGGGGCAAAAACATTCAGTACTTC; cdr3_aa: CASSPGRGKNIQYF
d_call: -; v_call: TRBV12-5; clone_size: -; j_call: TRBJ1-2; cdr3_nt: TGTGCTAGTGGTTCCGGACCGGGGACTAGCTACACCTTC; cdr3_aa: CASGSGPGTSYTF